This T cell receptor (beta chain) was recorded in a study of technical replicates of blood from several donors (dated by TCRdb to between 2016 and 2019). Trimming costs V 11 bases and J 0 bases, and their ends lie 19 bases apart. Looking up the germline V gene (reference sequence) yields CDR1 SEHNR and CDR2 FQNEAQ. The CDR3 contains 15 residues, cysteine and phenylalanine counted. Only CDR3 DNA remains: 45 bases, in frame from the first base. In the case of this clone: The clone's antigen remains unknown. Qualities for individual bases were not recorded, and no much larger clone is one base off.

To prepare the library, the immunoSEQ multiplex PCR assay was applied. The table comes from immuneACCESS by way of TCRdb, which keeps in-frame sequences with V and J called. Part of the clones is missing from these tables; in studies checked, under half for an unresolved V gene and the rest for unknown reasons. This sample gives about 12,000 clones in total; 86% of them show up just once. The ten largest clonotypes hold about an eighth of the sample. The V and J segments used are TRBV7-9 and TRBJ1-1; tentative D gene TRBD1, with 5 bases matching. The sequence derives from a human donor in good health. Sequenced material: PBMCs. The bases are TGTGCCTCGGCGGGGGAAAGTTCCATGAACACTGAAGCTTTCTTT. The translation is CASAGESSMNTEAFF.